The clone carrying this TCR beta chain has only a few counts. Its antigen is currently unknown. This specimen comes from a study of CD8+CD57+ T cells in acquired aplastic anemia. The wider study: Yields of DNA that came from sorted CD4+ and CD8+ cells averaged about 2.9 ug. Overall study results and limits: Some 29 shared CD8+ CDR3s appeared highly expressed within patients' immunodominant clones.

There are 14 residues in the CDR3. Germline CDR1 is SNHLY and CDR2 is FYNNEI. V lost 4 bases to trimming and J lost 4 bases, with 8 bases between them. Researchers used genomic DNA as the template to profile TCR beta VDJ and CDR3. TCRdb analysed the reads with MiXCR anew, one entry per CDR3 protein. The table records about 110,000 distinct CDR3 sequences, around 50% of them present only once. This chain connects TRBV2 to TRBJ1-6; D gene unclear. The TCR sequence derives from a human donor in good health, serving as a control. The source material was sorted CD4+, CD8+, or CD8+CD57+ T cells (not recorded which) from PBMCs. Written as DNA, the CDR3 is TGTGCCAGCAGTGCGGGGAGTTATAATTCACCCCTCCACTTT. Its translation is CASSAGSYNSPLHF. The variable domain in full, with the rest retrieved from reference TRBV2 and TRBJ1-6, is EPEVTQTPSHQVTQMGQEVILRCVPISNHLYFYWYRQILGQKVEFLVSFYNNEISEKSEIFDDQFSVERPDGSNFTLKIRSTKLEDSAMYFCASSAGSYNSPLHFGNGTRLTVT.